The 23 T cell receptor beta chains presented below share a single source sample, sequenced in a study of T cell responses to AZD1222 COVID-19 vaccine (dated by TCRdb to 2020 to 2023). The sample's time point label, decoded: about 28 days (+/-7) after the second vaccine dose. The library relied on the immunoSEQ multiplex PCR assay. TCRdb's version of the immuneACCESS table is confined to in-frame rearrangements and falls short of the full clone set. An unresolved V gene accounts for under half of the shortfall where checked; the remainder is of unknown origin. Here the sample has 150,000 or so clones; roughly nine tenths occur a single time. Together, the top ten hold 3% to 4% of the sample. The input for sequencing was peripheral blood, taken 28 days after the second AZD1222 dose. All receptors derive from an adult who received the AZD1222 COVID-19 vaccine.

The rearrangement uses TRBV27 and TRBJ2-1; D ambiguous. CDR3 length: 13 amino acids. In germline, CDR1 is MNHEY, CDR2 SMNVEV (reference sequence). Trimming took off 1 base at V and 6 bases at J, with 7 bases between the two ends. The CDR3 sequence is CASSLLIRNEQFF. For the CDR3, the DNA is TGTGCCAGCAGTTTATTAATACGCAATGAGCAGTTCTTC.

This clone was recorded only once. J is TRBJ2-7 and V is TRBV7-6; the D call may be TRBD1 or TRBD2 (6 bases each). Trimming removed 3 bases at V and 5 bases at J, with 8 bases between. The V gene's germline CDR1 is SGHVS and CDR2 FNYEAQ. The CDR3 is made up of 12 amino acids. The CDR3 DNA reads TGTGCCAGCAGCTTCGGGGGCCACGAGCAGTACTTC. Its protein is CASSFGGHEQYF.

This chain links TRBV6-2 or TRBV6-3 with TRBJ2-3; 13 bases fit TRBD2. Germline assignment: CDR1 MNHEY and CDR2 SVGEGT. Losses at the gene ends were 5 bases for V and 7 bases for J; bases not matched to a gene: 6. The CDR3 contains 15 residues. CDR3 amino acids: CASSLTSGGTNTQYF. CDR3 DNA sequence: TGTGCCAGCAGTCTGACTAGCGGGGGGACCAATACGCAGTATTTT.

The chain joins TRBV6-2 or TRBV6-3 to TRBJ2-1; D unclear. V lost 4 bases, J lost 0 bases, and 13 bases lay in between. This CDR3 spans 16 amino acids. The germline V gene encodes CDR1 MNHEY and CDR2 SVGEGT. The CDR3 nucleotides read TGTGCCAGCAGTTCCGGTCTCCTTGGCTCCTACAATGAGCAGTTCTTC. As protein: CASSSGLLGSYNEQFF.

This chain joins TRBV7-9 and TRBJ1-1; no firm D call. In germline, CDR1 is SEHNR, CDR2 FQNEAQ (reference sequence). This CDR3 comprises 12 residues. Between the trimmed V and J ends, which lost 6 bases and 8 bases, there was a span of 13 bases. The chain's CDR3 is CASRVGFSEAFF. CDR3 bases: TGTGCCAGCAGGGTTGGTTTTTCCGAAGCTTTCTTT.

The rearrangement joins TRBV5-6 to TRBJ1-2; 8 bases are shared with TRBD1. The CDR3 runs 16 residues. V dropped 4 bases and J dropped 7; count of bases not matched to a gene: 15. From germline, CDR1 is SGHDT and CDR2 YYEEEE. In DNA form, the CDR3 reads TGTGCCAGCAGCCTCCTTCTCCGGGACAGGTTCTTTGGCTACACCTTC. This gives the protein CASSLLLRDRFFGYTF.

This clone was detected a few times. J is TRBJ1-2 and V is TRBV19; tentatively, D is TRBD1 (5 bases). The germline V and J ends were trimmed by 6 bases and 8 bases, with 13 bases remaining between them. CDR3 length: 12 residues. Germline CDR1 reads LNHDA; CDR2 reads SQIVND (reference sequence). CDR3 nucleotides: TGTGCCAGTAGATGGGGGGAGTTGGGCTACACCTTC. Encoded protein: CASRWGELGYTF.

The V call is TRBV9, the J call TRBJ1-1; D possibly corresponds to TRBD1 (6 bases). Germline CDR1 reads SGDLS; CDR2 reads YYNGEE. The length of the CDR3 is 15 residues. Trimming shortened V by 5 bases and J by 2 bases, and 16 bases separated the two germline ends. The CDR3 loop reads CASSPRGVRNTEAFF. As DNA, the CDR3 is TGTGCCAGCAGTCCAAGGGGGGTTCGCAACACTGAAGCTTTCTTT.

The V and J genes are TRBV4-1 and TRBJ2-1, with D unresolved. Germline loops: CDR1 MGHRA, CDR2 YSYEKL. This CDR3 contains 17 residues. With 0 bases removed from V and 6 bases from J, the gap between germline ends came to 18 bases. The CDR3 region is CASSQDIFESSLNEQFF. CDR3 nucleotides: TGCGCCAGCAGCCAAGATATATTCGAGTCCTCTCTCAATGAGCAGTTCTTC.

This chain joins TRBV7-8 and TRBJ2-2, with 8 bases aligning to TRBD1. There are 15 residues in the CDR3. V shed 5 bases, J shed 5 bases, and the junction held 7 bases outside the gene matches. CDR1 and CDR2 (germline): SGHVS, FQNEAQ. The CDR3 reads CASSLDRGLTGELFF. The CDR3 nucleotides are TGTGCCAGCAGCCTCGACAGGGGCCTGACCGGGGAGCTGTTTTTT.

J is TRBJ1-2 and V is TRBV18, with D hard to call. CDR3 size: 13 residues. CDR1 KGHSH and CDR2 LQKENI come from the germline V gene. V lost 1 base and J 5 bases, leaving 8 bases between the germline ends. CDR3 in DNA: TGTGCCAGCTCACCACAGGGAAAGTATGGCTACACCTTC. Translated: CASSPQGKYGYTF.

J is TRBJ2-1 and V is TRBV11-3; possible D gene TRBD1, 6 bases. The germline V and J ends were trimmed by 0 bases and 2 bases, with 8 bases remaining between them. This CDR3 region has 15 residues. Germline lookup yields CDR1 SGHNT and CDR2 YENEEA. CDR3 nucleotide sequence: TGTGCCAGCAGCTTAGATGGGGGCGCCTACAATGAGCAGTTCTTC. It translates to CASSLDGGAYNEQFF.

The J gene is TRBJ2-1, the V gene TRBV10-3; 10 bases match TRBD2. The CDR3 runs 21 residues. Germline V lookup: CDR1 ENHRY, CDR2 SYGVKD. The junction had 21 bases not matched to a gene; V was cut back by 7 bases and J by 0 bases. The CDR3 DNA follows: TGTGCCATCAAGTTCGAGCGGGCAGCAGCGGGGGGGCCCGGCTCCTACAATGAGCAGTTCTTC. This translates into CAIKFERAAAGGPGSYNEQFF.

The chain links TRBV5-1 to TRBJ2-3; D uncertain. The V end was cut by 4 bases, the J end by 2 bases, with 20 bases between. Germline CDR1 SGHRS, CDR2 YFSETQ. The CDR3 extends over 17 amino acids. The DNA of the CDR3 is TGCGCCAGCAGCCTGGTGGCGAGAAGGGCTTTCACAGATACGCAGTATTTT. This codes for CASSLVARRAFTDTQYF.

The chain combines TRBV11-2 with TRBJ1-6; D gene unclear. The V gene lost 3 bases and the J gene lost 0 bases, with 9 bases spanning the gap. CDR1 is SGHAT, CDR2 FQNNGV, per germline. The CDR3 covers 16 residues. The CDR3: CASSFRGSSYNSPLHF. CDR3 in DNA: TGTGCCAGCAGCTTCCGGGGTAGCTCCTATAATTCACCCCTCCACTTT.

This clone was seen only once. The V call is TRBV5-5, the J call TRBJ2-3, with TRBD2 as a possible D gene (6 bases). Trimming took off 6 bases at V and 1 base at J, with 21 bases between the two ends. The CDR3 has 17 amino acids. Germline loops: CDR1 SGHKS, CDR2 YYEKEE (reference sequence). CDR3 loop: CASINWRGGSGTDTQYF. CDR3 coding DNA: TGTGCCAGCATTAACTGGAGGGGTGGGAGTGGCACAGATACGCAGTATTTT.

This rearrangement joins TRBV15 to TRBJ1-5; unclear D gene. The CDR3 is made up of 12 amino acids. V lost 1 base to trimming and J lost 7 bases, with 5 bases between them. The germline V gene has CDR1 LNHNV and CDR2 YYDKDF (reference sequence). The CDR3 DNA follows: TGTGCCACCAGCAGAGGTCAGCAGCCCCAGCATTTT. It translates to CATSRGQQPQHF.

This rearrangement joins TRBV28 to TRBJ2-4, with 10 bases that match TRBD2. Per germline, CDR1 MDHEN and CDR2 SYDVKM. The CDR3 totals 16 residues. V dropped 1 base and J dropped 6; count of bases not matched to a gene: 6. This chain's CDR3 is CASSLFSGRAVNIQYF. The CDR3 DNA reads TGTGCCAGCAGTTTATTCAGCGGGAGGGCCGTAAACATTCAGTACTTC. The full variable domain, rest sourced from reference TRBV28 and TRBJ2-4, is DVKVTQSSRYLVKRTGEKVFLECVQDMDHENMFWYRQDPGLGLRLIYFSYDVKMKEKGDIPEGYSVSREKKERFSLILESASTNQTSMYLCASSLFSGRAVNIQYFGAGTRLSVL.

This clone was seen many times. The chain employs TRBV7-8 and TRBJ1-2, with D unclear. CDR3 length equals 12 residues. Trimming took off 5 bases at V and 6 bases at J, with 10 bases between the two ends. Germline-derived CDR1 and CDR2 are SGHVS and FQNEAQ. The CDR3 reads CASSRDTDGYTF. The CDR3 nucleotides are TGTGCCAGCAGCCGAGACACGGATGGCTACACCTTC.

V and J are TRBV7-6 and TRBJ1-6; tentatively, D is TRBD1 (6 bases). The CDR3 totals 18 residues. Germline CDR1 is SGHVS and CDR2 is FNYEAQ. Trimming removed 0 bases from V and 10 bases from J, with 22 bases in between. The CDR3 loop reads CASSLALGAQDTKSPLHF. CDR3 bases: TGTGCCAGCAGCTTAGCTTTGGGGGCGCAAGACACTAAGTCACCCCTCCACTTT.

Note on this clone: Other nucleotide sequences from this sample produce the same CDR3. The V call is TRBV6-6, the J call TRBJ2-5; unclear D gene. The CDR3 totals 12 residues. Trimming took off 0 bases at V and 5 bases at J, with 4 bases between the two ends. Per the germline V gene, CDR1 is MNHNY and CDR2 is SVGAGI (reference sequence). CDR3 amino acids: CASSYSRETQYF. The CDR3 DNA sequence: TGTGCCAGCAGTTACTCGAGGGAGACCCAGTACTTC.

V is TRBV19 and J is TRBJ1-3; D possibly corresponds to TRBD1 (5 bases). V shed 9 bases and J shed 0 bases, with 12 bases lying between them. Germline V gene data show CDR1 as LNHDA and CDR2 as SQIVND (reference sequence). The CDR3 length is 14 residues. The CDR3 sequence: CARRDPLSGNTIYF. DNA for the CDR3: TGTGCCAGGAGGGACCCACTCTCTGGAAACACCATATATTTT.

The chain links TRBV4-3 to TRBJ2-2, with D perhaps matching TRBD2 (5 bases). The V gene lost 0 bases and the J gene lost 6 bases, with 14 bases spanning the gap. The CDR3 sequence is 16 residues long. Germline V gene sequence: CDR1 LGHNA, CDR2 YSLEER. Here the CDR3 reads CASSQDEGESAGELFF. Written as DNA, the CDR3 is TGCGCCAGCAGCCAAGACGAGGGAGAGTCGGCCGGGGAGCTGTTTTTT.